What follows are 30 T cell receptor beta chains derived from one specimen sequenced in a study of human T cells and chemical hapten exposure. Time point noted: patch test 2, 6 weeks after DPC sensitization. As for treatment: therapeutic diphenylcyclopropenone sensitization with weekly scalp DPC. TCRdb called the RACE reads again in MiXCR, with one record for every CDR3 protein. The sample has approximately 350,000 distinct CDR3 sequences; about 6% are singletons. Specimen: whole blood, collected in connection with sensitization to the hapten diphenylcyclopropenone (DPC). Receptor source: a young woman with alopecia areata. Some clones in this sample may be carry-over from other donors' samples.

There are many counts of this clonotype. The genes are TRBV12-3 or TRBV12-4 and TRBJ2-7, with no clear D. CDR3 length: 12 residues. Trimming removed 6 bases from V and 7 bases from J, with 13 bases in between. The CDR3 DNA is TGTGCCAGCAGCGTTACAGCATGGGAGCAGTACTTC. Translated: CASSVTAWEQYF.

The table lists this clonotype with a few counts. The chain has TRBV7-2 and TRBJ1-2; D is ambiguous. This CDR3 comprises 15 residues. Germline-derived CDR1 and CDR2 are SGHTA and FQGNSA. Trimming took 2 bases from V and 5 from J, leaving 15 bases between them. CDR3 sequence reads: CASSLFGAYSYGYTF. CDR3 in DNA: TGTGCCAGCAGCTTATTTGGCGCTTACTCTTATGGCTACACCTTC.

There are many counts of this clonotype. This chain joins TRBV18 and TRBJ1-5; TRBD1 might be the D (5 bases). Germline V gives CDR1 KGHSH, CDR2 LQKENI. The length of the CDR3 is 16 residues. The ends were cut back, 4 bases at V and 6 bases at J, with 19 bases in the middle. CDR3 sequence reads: CASSLAGTSSGQPQHF. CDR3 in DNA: TGTGCCAGCTCACTAGCCGGGACGTCTTCGGGTCAGCCCCAGCATTTT.

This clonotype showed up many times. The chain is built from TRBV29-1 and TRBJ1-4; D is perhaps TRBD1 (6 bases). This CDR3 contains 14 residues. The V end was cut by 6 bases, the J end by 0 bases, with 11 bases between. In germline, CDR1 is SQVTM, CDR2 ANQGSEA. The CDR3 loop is CSVAGAPTNEKLFF. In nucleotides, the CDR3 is TGCAGCGTCGCAGGGGCCCCAACTAATGAAAAACTGTTTTTT.

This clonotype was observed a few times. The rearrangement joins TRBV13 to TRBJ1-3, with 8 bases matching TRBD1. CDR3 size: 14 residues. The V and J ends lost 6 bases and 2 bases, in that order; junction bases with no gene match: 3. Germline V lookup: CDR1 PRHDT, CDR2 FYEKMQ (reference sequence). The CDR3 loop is CASRRTGPGNTIYF. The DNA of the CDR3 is TGTGCCAGCAGGCGGACAGGGCCTGGAAACACCATATATTTT.

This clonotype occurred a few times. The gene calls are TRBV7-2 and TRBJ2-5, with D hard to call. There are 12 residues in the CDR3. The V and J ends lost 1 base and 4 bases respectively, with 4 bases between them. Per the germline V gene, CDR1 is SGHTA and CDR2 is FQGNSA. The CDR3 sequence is CASSLVRETQYF. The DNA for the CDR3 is TGTGCCAGCAGCTTAGTTCGAGAGACCCAGTACTTC.

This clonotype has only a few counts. Written as DNA, the CDR3 is TGTGCCAGCAGCTTGGGACTAGCGGGGGCGGGAGAGCAGTACTTC. This codes for CASSLGLAGAGEQYF. The chain combines TRBV5-6 with TRBJ2-7; 12 nucleotides line up with TRBD2. Germline lookup yields CDR1 SGHDT and CDR2 YYEEEE. Trimming at V came to 0 bases and at J to 7 bases, leaving 5 bases not matched to a gene. CDR3 size: 15 residues. Variable domain in full (rest from reference TRBV5-6 and TRBJ2-7): DAGVTQSPTHLIKTRGQQVTLRCSPKSGHDTVSWYQQALGQGPQFIFQYYEEEERQRGNFPDRFSGHQFPNYSSELNVNALLLGDSALYLCASSLGLAGAGEQYFGPGTRLTVT.

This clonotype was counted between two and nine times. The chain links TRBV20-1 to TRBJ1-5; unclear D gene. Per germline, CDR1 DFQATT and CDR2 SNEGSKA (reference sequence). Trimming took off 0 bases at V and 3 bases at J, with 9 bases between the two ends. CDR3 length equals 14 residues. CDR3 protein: CSARDRINNQPQHF. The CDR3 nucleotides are TGCAGTGCTAGAGATCGCATCAACAATCAGCCCCAGCATTTT.

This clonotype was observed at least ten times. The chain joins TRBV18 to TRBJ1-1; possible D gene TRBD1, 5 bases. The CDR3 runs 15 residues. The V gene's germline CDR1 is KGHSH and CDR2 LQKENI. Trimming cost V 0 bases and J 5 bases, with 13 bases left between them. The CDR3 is CASSPPSEGPTEAFF. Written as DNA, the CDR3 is TGTGCCAGCTCACCACCGAGTGAGGGGCCGACTGAAGCTTTCTTT.

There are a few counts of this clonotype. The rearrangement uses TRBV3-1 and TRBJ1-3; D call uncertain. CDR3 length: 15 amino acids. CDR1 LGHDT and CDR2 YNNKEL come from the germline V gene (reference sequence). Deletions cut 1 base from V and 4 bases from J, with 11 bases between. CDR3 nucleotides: TGTGCCAGCAGCCAAGTCGTCATGGGAGGAAACACCATATATTTT. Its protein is CASSQVVMGGNTIYF.

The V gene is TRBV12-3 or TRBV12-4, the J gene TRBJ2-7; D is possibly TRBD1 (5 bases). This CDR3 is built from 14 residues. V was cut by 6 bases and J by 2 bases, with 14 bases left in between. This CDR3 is CASSRDSPPYEQYF. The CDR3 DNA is TGTGCCAGCAGCCGAGACAGCCCCCCCTACGAGCAGTACTTC.

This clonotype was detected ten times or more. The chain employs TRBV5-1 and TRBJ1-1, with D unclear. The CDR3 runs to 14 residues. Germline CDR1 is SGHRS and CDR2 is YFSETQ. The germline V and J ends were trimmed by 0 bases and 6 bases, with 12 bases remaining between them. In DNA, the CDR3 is TGCGCCAGCAGCTTGGACAGACCGTACTCTGAAGCTTTCTTT. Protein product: CASSLDRPYSEAFF.

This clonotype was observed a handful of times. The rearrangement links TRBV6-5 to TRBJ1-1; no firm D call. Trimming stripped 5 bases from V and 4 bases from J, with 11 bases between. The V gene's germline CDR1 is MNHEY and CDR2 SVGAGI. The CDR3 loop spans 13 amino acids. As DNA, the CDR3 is TGTGCCAGCAGTCGATTGGAGTCCACTGAAGCTTTCTTT. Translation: CASSRLESTEAFF.

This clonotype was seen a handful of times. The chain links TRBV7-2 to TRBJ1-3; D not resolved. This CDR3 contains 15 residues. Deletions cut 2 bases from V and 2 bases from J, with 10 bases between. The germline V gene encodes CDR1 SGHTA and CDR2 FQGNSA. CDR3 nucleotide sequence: TGTGCCAGCAGCTTATTGGGAACTACTGGAAACACCATATATTTT. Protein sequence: CASSLLGTTGNTIYF.

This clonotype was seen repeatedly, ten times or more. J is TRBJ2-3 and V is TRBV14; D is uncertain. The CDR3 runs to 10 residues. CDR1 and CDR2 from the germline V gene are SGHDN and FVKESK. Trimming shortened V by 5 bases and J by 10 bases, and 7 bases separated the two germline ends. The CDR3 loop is CASSKLPQYF. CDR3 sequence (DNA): TGTGCCAGCAGCAAGTTGCCGCAGTATTTT.

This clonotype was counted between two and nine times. In DNA form, the CDR3 reads TGTGCCACGGGGTCTTGGGGGCGTAGCACCGGGGAGCTGTTTTTT. Translation: CATGSWGRSTGELFF. The rearrangement joins TRBV24-1 to TRBJ2-2; possibly TRBD1 for D (6 bases). The V gene's germline CDR1 is KGHDR and CDR2 SFDVKD. The CDR3 contains 15 residues. V dropped 10 bases and J dropped 4 bases, with 18 bases sitting between them.

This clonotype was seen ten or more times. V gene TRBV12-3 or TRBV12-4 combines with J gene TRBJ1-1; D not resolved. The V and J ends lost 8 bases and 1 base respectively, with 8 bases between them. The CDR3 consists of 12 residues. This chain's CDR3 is CASLSANTEAFF. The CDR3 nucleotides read TGTGCCAGCTTGTCGGCGAACACTGAAGCTTTCTTT.

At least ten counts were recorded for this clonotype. The CDR3 protein is CSVEEVAGDGYTF. CDR3 nucleotide sequence: TGCAGCGTTGAAGAAGTCGCAGGGGATGGCTACACCTTC. The chain couples TRBV29-1 to TRBJ1-2, with D maybe TRBD1 (6 bases). The V gene's germline CDR1 is SQVTM and CDR2 ANQGSEA. Trimming removed 0 bases at V and 6 bases at J, with 11 bases between. CDR3 length: 13 amino acids.

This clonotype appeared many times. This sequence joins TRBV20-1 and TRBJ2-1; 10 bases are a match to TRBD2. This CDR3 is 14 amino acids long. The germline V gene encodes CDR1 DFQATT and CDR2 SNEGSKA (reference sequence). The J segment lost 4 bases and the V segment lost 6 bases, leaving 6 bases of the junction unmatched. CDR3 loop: CSAPTSGDYNEQFF. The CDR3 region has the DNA TGCAGTGCCCCCACTAGCGGGGATTACAATGAGCAGTTCTTC.

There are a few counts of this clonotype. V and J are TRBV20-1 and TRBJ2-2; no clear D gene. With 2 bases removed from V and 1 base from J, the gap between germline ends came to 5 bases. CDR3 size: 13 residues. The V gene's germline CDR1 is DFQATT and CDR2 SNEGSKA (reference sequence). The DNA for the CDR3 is TGCAGTGCTAGATCAGGGAACACCGGGGAGCTGTTTTTT. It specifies CSARSGNTGELFF.

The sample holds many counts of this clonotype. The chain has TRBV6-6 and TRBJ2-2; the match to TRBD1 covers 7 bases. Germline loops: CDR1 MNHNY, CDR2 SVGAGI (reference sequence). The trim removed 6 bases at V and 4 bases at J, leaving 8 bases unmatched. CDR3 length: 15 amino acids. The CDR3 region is CASRGEGGGTGELFF. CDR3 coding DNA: TGTGCCAGCAGAGGGGAAGGGGGCGGCACCGGGGAGCTGTTTTTT.

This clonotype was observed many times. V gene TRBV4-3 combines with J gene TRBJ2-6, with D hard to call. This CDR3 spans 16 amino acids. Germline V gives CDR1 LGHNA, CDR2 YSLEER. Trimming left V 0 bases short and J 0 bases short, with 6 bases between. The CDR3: CASSQDYSSGANVLTF. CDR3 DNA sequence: TGCGCCAGCAGCCAAGATTACAGCTCTGGGGCCAACGTCCTGACTTTC.

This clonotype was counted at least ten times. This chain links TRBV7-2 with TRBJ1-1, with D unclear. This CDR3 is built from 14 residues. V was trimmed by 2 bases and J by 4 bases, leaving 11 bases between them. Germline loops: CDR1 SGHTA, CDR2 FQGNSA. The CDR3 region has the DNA TGTGCCAGCAGCTTAACGGACGACGGCACTGAAGCTTTCTTT. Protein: CASSLTDDGTEAFF.

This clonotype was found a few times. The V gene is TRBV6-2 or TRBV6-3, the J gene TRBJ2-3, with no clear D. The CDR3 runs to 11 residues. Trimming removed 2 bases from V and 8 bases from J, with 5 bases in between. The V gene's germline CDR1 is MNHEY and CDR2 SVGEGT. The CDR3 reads CASSYPGTQYF. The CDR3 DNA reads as TGTGCCAGCAGTTACCCCGGTACGCAGTATTTT.

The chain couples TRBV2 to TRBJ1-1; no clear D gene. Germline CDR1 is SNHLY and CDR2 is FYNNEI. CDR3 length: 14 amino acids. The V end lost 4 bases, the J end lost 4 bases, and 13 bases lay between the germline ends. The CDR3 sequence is CASSVRVRSTEAFF. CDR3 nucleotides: TGTGCCAGCAGTGTGAGGGTTAGAAGCACTGAAGCTTTCTTT.

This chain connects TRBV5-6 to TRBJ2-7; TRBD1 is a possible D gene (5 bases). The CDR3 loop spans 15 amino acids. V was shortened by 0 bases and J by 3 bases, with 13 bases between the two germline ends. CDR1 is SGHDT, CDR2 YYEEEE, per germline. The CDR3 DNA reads TGTGCCAGCAGCTTGGTAGGGGAAAGCTACTACGAGCAGTACTTC. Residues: CASSLVGESYYEQYF.

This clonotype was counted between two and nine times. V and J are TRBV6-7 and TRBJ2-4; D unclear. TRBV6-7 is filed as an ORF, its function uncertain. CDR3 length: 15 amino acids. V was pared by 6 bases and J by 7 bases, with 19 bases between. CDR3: CASRPILKRKNIQYF. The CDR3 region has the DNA TGTGCCAGCAGACCCATTCTAAAGCGAAAGAACATTCAGTACTTC.

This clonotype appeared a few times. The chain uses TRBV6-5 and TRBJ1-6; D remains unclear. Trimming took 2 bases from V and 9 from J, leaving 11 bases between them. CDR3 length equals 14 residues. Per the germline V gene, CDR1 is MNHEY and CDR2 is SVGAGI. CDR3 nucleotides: TGTGCCAGCAGTTACCGATTAAAGGGTTCACCCCTCCACTTT. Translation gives CASSYRLKGSPLHF.

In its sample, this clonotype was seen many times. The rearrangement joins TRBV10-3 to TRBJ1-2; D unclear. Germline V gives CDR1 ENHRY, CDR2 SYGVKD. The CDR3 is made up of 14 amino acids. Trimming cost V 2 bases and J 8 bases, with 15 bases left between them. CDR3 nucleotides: TGTGCCATCAGTGAGAATACACCGGGCGACGGCTACACCTTC. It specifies CAISENTPGDGYTF.

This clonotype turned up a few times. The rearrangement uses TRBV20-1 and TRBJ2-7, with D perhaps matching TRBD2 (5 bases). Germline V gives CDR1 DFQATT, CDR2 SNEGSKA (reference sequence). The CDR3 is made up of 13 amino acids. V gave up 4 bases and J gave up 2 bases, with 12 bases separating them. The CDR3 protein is CSAKGANTYEQYF. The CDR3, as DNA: TGCAGTGCTAAGGGAGCGAACACCTACGAGCAGTACTTC.